This TCR beta chain was captured in a study of identical twins. General study points: Cord blood's abundant beta clonotypes had fewer insertions, unlike memory repertoires. The authors noted that invariant MAIT and iNKT cells could partly confound zero-insertion analyses. The same donors were not followed; conclusions instead depended on cross-sectional statistical analysis.

A universal primer site came from template switching; cDNA carried unique molecular identifiers. Each CDR3 protein is one row after TCRdb ran MiXCR on the 5' RACE reads. The table records around 450,000 distinct CDR3 sequences, 14% of them present only once. V shed 4 bases and J shed 2 bases, with 13 bases lying between them. Germline V gene data show CDR1 as SEHNR and CDR2 as FQNEAQ (reference sequence). This CDR3 spans 15 amino acids. In the case of this clonotype: As yet, its antigen is unknown.

The data also belong to a second study, concerning yellow fever vaccine responses in identical twins.

The chain employs TRBV7-9 and TRBJ2-3; maybe TRBD1 (6 bases). The receptor was derived from a woman under 30 in good health. Sequencing input: CD4+ T cells sorted from blood. CDR3 sequence reads: CASSSQDRITDTQYF. The CDR3 DNA sequence: TGTGCCAGCAGCTCTCAGGACAGAATCACAGATACGCAGTATTTT. Variable domain in full (rest from reference TRBV7-9 and TRBJ2-3): DTGVSQNPRHKITKRGQNVTFRCDPISEHNRLYWYRQTLGQGPEFLTYFQNEAQLEKSRLLSDRFSAERPKGSFSTLEIQRTEQGDSAMYLCASSSQDRITDTQYFGPGTRLTVL.